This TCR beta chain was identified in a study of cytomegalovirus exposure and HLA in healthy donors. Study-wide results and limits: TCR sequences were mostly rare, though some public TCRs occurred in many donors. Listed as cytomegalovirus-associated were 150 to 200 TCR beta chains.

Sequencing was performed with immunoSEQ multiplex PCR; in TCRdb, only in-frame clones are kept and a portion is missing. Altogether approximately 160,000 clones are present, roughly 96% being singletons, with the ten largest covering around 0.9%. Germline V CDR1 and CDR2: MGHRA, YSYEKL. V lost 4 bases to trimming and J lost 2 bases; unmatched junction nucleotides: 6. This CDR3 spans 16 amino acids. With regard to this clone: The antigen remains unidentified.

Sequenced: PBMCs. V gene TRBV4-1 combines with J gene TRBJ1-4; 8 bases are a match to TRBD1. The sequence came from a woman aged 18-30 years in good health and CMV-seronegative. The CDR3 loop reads CASSPARGLTNEKLFF. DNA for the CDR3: TGCGCCAGCAGCCCAGCCAGGGGGCTGACTAATGAAAAACTGTTTTTT.